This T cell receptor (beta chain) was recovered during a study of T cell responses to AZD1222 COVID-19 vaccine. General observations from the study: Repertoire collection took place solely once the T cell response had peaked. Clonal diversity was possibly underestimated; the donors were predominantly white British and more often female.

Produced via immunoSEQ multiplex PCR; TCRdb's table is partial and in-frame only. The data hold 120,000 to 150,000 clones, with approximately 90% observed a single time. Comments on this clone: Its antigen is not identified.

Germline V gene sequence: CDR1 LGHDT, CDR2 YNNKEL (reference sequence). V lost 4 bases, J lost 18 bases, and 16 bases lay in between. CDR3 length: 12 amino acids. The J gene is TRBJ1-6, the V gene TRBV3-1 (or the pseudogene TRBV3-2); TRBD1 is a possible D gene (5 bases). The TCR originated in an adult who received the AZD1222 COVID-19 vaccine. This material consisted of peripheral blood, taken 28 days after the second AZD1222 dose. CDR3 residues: CASSPRQGENHF. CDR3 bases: TGTGCCAGCAGCCCCCGCCAGGGAGAGAACCACTTT.